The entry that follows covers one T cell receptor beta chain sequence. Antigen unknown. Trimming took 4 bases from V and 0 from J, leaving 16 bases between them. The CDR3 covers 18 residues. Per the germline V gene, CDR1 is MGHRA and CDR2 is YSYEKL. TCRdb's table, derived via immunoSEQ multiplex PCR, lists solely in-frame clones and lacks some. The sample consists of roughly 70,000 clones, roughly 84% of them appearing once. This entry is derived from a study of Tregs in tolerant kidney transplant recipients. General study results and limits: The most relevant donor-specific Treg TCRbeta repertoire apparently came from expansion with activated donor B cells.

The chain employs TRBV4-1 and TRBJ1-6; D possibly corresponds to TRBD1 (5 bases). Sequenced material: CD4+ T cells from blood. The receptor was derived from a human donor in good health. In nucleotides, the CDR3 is TGCGCCAGCAGCCTGACGTTTTTAGACAGCTCCTATAATTCACCCCTCCACTTT. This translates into CASSLTFLDSSYNSPLHF.